This TCR beta chain is from a study of spatial heterogeneity in lung cancer. The wider study: There were consistently more beta-chain sequences detected than alpha-chain sequences. Findings and caveats of the study: Tumor TCRs that were ubiquitous and expanded showed up in blood more at resection than follow-up.

Time point of the sample: sample taken at primary tumor resection. Whole RNA from tumor, nontumor lung or frozen PBMC was sequenced unsorted. 72 TRACERx patients with early, untreated non-small cell lung cancer donated samples. This CDR3 has 14 amino acids. V gave up 2 bases and J gave up 1 base, with 3 bases separating them. The V gene's germline CDR1 is SGHTA and CDR2 FQGNSA. The library protocol tagged each TCR cDNA with a unique molecular identifier. TCRdb ran MiXCR on the 5' RACE reads and lists one entry per CDR3 protein. This sample yields just under 95,000 distinct CDR3 sequences, of which 9.5% to 15% are seen a single time; about two fifths belongs to the top ten. With respect to this clonotype: Antigen specificity is unknown.

The sample was PBMCs, taken at surgery. V and J are TRBV7-2 and TRBJ2-6, with D hard to call. The TCR was taken from a male donor with early-stage non-small cell lung cancer. CDR3 in amino acids: CASSLKSGANVLTF. The CDR3 DNA reads as TGTGCCAGCAGCTTAAAATCTGGGGCCAACGTCCTGACTTTC.